Here is one T cell receptor beta chain with its context. What it recognizes is unknown. This sample was included in a study of T cell responses to AZD1222 COVID-19 vaccine. V lost 4 bases, J lost 1 base, and 16 bases lay in between. The CDR3 sequence is 17 residues long. In germline, CDR1 is MNHNS, CDR2 SASEGT. The protocol was immunoSEQ multiplex PCR, while the TCRdb copy is restricted to in-frame clones and leaves out a portion. The data contain about 140,000 clones, roughly 92% of them singletons. Whole-study findings and limits: Most donors were white British and more were female, and clonal diversity was possibly underestimated. Spike was spanned by vaccine-associated CD4 TCRs, with dominance at 160-218 and 743-854.

The specimen comprised peripheral blood, sampled 28 days after the second AZD1222 dose. The origin of this receptor is an adult who received the AZD1222 COVID-19 vaccine. The V and J genes are TRBV6-1 and TRBJ2-2, with D tentatively TRBD2 (6 bases). This CDR3 is CASSAPSSGRNTGELFF. The CDR3 DNA is TGTGCCAGCAGTGCCCCGAGTAGCGGAAGGAACACCGGGGAGCTGTTTTTT.